These 4 T cell receptor beta chains came from one sample sequenced in a study of T cell changes during pregnancy in multiple sclerosis. Some clones are missing from TCRdb's copy, which holds only in-frame ones; the method was immunoSEQ multiplex PCR. The table records just over 30,000 clones, approximately 90% of them present only once. The specimen was CD8+ T cells from peripheral blood mononuclear cells, collected in the first trimester of pregnancy. The receptors stem from a female donor with multiple sclerosis, enrolled in a pregnancy study.

The J gene is TRBJ2-1, the V gene TRBV5-4; 9 bases match TRBD1. In germline, CDR1 is SGHNT, CDR2 YYREEE (reference sequence). The ends lost 9 bases at V and 5 bases at J; junction bases unmatched: 6. The CDR3 is made up of 13 amino acids. The CDR3 nucleotides read TGTGCCACCGGGACAGGGATAGACAATGAGCAGTTCTTC. This encodes CATGTGIDNEQFF.

A few counts support this clone. The rearrangement uses TRBV30 and TRBJ1-1; D uncertain. V dropped 7 bases and J dropped 4 bases, with 10 bases sitting between them. The CDR3 extends over 11 amino acids. Per the germline V gene, CDR1 is GTSNPN and CDR2 is SVGIG (reference sequence). CDR3 DNA sequence: TGTGCCTTTATGATCGGCACTGAAGCTTTCTTT. Its protein is CAFMIGTEAFF.

The chain uses TRBV11-1 and TRBJ2-7; tentatively, D is TRBD2 (5 bases). The germline V gene has CDR1 SGHAT and CDR2 FQDESV (reference sequence). The length of the CDR3 is 16 residues. V shed 5 bases and J shed 1 base, with 18 bases lying between them. The CDR3 region is CASSPALGGTSYEQYF. The CDR3 DNA reads TGTGCCAGCAGCCCGGCCCTCGGAGGCACATCCTACGAGCAGTACTTC.

The chain recombines TRBV4-3 with TRBJ2-7, with 7 bases aligning to TRBD1. CDR1 and CDR2 (germline): LGHNA, YSLEER. The trim removed 1 base at V and 1 base at J, leaving 4 bases unmatched. The CDR3 totals 15 residues. The DNA of the CDR3 is TGCGCCAGCAGCCAAGGCCCGACAGGGTCCTACGAGCAGTACTTC. Protein sequence: CASSQGPTGSYEQYF.